This TCR beta chain was documented in a study of cytomegalovirus exposure and HLA in healthy donors. Study findings and constraints: A later analysis linked a missense DCLRE1C variant to TCR beta V- and J-gene trimming.

The study ran its PCR with 60 Vbeta and 13 Jbeta primers. Only in-frame clones appear in the TCRdb table, and some are missing; sequencing was by immunoSEQ multiplex PCR. The sample holds more than 140,000 clones, around 79% seen once. Germline V CDR1 and CDR2: SNHLY, FYNNEI. CDR3 length: 14 residues. The trim removed 5 bases at V and 3 bases at J, leaving 1 base unmatched. Only a few counts were recorded for this clone. The target antigen is unknown. Sequencing input: PBMCs. This rearrangement joins TRBV2 to TRBJ1-6; TRBD1 aligns across 7 bases. This receptor was obtained from a man aged 30 to 39 in good health and CMV-seropositive. CDR3 bases: TGTGCCAGCAGTAGGGACAGCTATAATTCACCCCTCCACTTT. Translated, it gives CASSRDSYNSPLHF.